This record looks at one T cell receptor (beta chain) sequence and its context. As originally analysed: Amplification of reference gene primers provided the estimated nucleated cell counts. TCRdb keeps only in-frame clones here, not all; method: immunoSEQ multiplex PCR. V and J calls and clone size are as listed in that table; D and trimming were resolved from the DNA. The table has about 300,000 clones, around 90% seen once; the top ten hold 1% to 1.5%. The sample is drawn from a study of blood T cell repertoires in COVID-19. Background on the study: PBMCs, B-cell-depleted T cells, or T cells provided the cDNA or gDNA that made up the material.

The CDR3 covers 16 residues. The germline V gene encodes CDR1 MNHEY and CDR2 SVGEGT. Trimming pared 6 bases from V and 0 bases from J, leaving 15 bases between. This chain uses TRBV6-2 or TRBV6-3 with TRBJ1-5; possibly TRBD1 for D (6 bases). The clonotype comes from a man in his 70s with acute or convalescent COVID-19. Sample: peripheral blood. The CDR3 sequence is CASSQGNGISNQPQHF. The CDR3 bases are TGTGCCAGCAGCCAGGGGAATGGCATTAGCAATCAGCCCCAGCATTTT.